This TCR beta chain was recorded in a study of CD8+CD57+ T cells in acquired aplastic anemia. Study-wide results and limits: In CD8+ cells, Simpson's diversity showed no significant difference between patients and controls.

Comment on this clonotype: Its antigen is as yet unknown.

CDR1 is SNHLY and CDR2 is FYNNEI in the germline V gene. Trimming cost V 6 bases and J 3 bases, with 5 bases left between them. The CDR3 totals 11 residues. For CDR3 and TCR beta VDJ profiling, genomic DNA was the template used. TCRdb processed the reads anew with MiXCR; each CDR3 protein has one entry. The sample records 200,000 or so distinct CDR3 sequences, under 70% being singletons. V is TRBV2 and J is TRBJ2-5, with D hard to call. The sample taken for sequencing was sorted CD4+, CD8+, or CD8+CD57+ T cells (not recorded which) from PBMCs. This sequence originates from a human donor with severe aplastic anemia or a healthy control (not recorded which). The CDR3 protein is CASRWEETQYF. The CDR3 nucleotides are TGTGCCAGCAGATGGGAAGAGACCCAGTACTTC.